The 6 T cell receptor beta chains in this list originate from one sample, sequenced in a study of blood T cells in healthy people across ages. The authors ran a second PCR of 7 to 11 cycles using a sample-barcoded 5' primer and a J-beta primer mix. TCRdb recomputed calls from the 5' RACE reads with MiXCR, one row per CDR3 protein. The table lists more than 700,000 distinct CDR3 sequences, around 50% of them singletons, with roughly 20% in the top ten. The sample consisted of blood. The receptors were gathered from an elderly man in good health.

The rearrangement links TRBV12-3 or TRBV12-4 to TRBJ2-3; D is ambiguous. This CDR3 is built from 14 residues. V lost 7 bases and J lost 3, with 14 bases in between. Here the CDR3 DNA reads TGTGCCAGCACCTCCCAGGTTAGAACAGATACGCAGTATTTT. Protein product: CASTSQVRTDTQYF.

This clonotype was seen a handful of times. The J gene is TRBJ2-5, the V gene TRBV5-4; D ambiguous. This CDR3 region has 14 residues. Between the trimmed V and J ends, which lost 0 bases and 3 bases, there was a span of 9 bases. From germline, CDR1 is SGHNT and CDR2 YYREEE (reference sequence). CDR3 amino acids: CASSLEVGKETQYF. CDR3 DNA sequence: TGTGCCAGCAGCTTGGAGGTGGGGAAAGAGACCCAGTACTTC.

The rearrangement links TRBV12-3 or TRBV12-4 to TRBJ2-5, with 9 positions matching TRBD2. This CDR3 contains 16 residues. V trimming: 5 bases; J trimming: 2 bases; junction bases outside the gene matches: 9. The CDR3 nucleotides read TGTGCCAGCAGTAGGTGGGCTAGCGGGACACAAGAGACCCAGTACTTC. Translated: CASSRWASGTQETQYF.

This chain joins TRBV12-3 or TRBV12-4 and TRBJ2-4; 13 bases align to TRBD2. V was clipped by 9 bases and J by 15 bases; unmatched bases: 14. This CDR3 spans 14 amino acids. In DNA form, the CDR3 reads TGTGCCAGTAGCCCCGGGACTAGCGGGACCCCTAGGTACTTC. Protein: CASSPGTSGTPRYF.

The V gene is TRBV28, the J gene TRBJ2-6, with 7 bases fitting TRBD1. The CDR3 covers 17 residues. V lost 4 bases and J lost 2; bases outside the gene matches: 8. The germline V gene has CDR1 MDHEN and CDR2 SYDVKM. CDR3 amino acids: CASSSTGQPTGANVLTF. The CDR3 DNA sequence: TGTGCCAGCAGTTCGACAGGGCAACCCACTGGGGCCAACGTCCTGACTTTC.

The CDR3 region is CASSKDGGYSYEQYF. CDR3 coding DNA: TGTGCCAGCAGCAAAGACGGGGGATACTCCTACGAGCAGTACTTC. The V gene is TRBV21-1, the J gene TRBJ2-7; the tabulated D call, TRBD1, remains unverified against the DNA. TRBV21-1 is designated a pseudogene. The CDR3 runs 15 residues.